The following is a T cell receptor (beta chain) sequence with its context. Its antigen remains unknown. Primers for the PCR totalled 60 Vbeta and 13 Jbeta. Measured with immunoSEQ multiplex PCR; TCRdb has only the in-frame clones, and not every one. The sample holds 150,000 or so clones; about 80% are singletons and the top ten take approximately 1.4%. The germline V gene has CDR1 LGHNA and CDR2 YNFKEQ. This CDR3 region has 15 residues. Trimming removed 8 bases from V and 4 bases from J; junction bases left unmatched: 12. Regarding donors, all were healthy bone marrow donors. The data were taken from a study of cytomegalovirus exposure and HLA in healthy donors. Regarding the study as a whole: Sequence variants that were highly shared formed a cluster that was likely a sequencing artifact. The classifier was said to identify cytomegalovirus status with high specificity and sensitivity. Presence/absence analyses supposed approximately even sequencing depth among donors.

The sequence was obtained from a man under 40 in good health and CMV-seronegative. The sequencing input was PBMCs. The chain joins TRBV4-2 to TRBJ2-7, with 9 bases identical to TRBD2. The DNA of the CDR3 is TGTGCCAGCGCTCGGGGAAGACTAGCGGTATACGAGCAGTACTTC. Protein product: CASARGRLAVYEQYF.